This record looks at one T cell receptor beta chain sequence and its context. Per the germline V gene, CDR1 is LGHNA and CDR2 is YSLEER. CDR3 length: 15 residues. Trimming shortened V by 0 bases and J by 0 bases, and 6 bases separated the two germline ends. The table came from immunoSEQ multiplex PCR; TCRdb's copy has only in-frame clones and leaves some out. The table records roughly 70,000 clones, about nine tenths of them present only once. This record comes from a study of technical replicates of blood from a few donors. The sequence was obtained from a human donor in good health. Some clones in this sample may be carry-over from other donors' samples. This sequence joins TRBV4-3 and TRBJ1-3; D call uncertain. Sequencing was done on a sample of PBMCs. The CDR3, as DNA: TGCGCCAGCAGCCAAGATCTAGGCTCTGGAAACACCATATATTTT. This gives the protein CASSQDLGSGNTIYF.